Listed here are 10 T cell receptor beta chains from one sample, sequenced in a study of T cells in localized non-small cell lung cancer. Some clones are missing from TCRdb's copy, which holds only in-frame ones; the method was immunoSEQ multiplex PCR. This sample has tens of thousands of clones, with more than 85% found just once. The specimen comprised peripheral blood, sampled before any cancer treatment. The receptors were gathered from a woman aged 18 to 55 with stage III lung adenocarcinoma.

The chain combines TRBV29-1 with TRBJ2-3, with 10 bases fitting TRBD2. The ends lost 4 bases at V and 4 bases at J; junction bases unmatched: 8. This CDR3 comprises 15 residues. Germline V gives CDR1 SQVTM, CDR2 ANQGSEA. The CDR3 sequence is CSVGVGSGGSDTQYF. Written as DNA, the CDR3 is TGCAGCGTTGGAGTGGGTAGCGGGGGGTCAGATACGCAGTATTTT.

The chain combines TRBV7-2 with TRBJ2-7; 7 bases map to TRBD2. Germline V CDR1 and CDR2: SGHTA, FQGNSA. CDR3 length: 14 amino acids. Trimming took 5 bases from V and 0 from J; bases not matched to a gene: 4. In DNA, the CDR3 is TGTGCCAGCAGCCCCGGCGGGAGCTCCTACGAGCAGTACTTC. Residues: CASSPGGSSYEQYF.

This chain connects TRBV6-6 to TRBJ2-3, with 7 positions matching TRBD2. With 7 bases clipped from V and 5 bases from J, the junction kept 9 bases outside the gene matches. The CDR3 totals 14 residues. Germline V gene data show CDR1 as MNHNY and CDR2 as SVGAGI (reference sequence). CDR3 nucleotides: TGTGCCAGCAAACCTCCTGCGGGGGAAGATACGCAGTATTTT. Translating it yields CASKPPAGEDTQYF.

This clone was observed a few times. This chain connects TRBV18 to TRBJ1-1; 9 bases are shared with TRBD1. The CDR3 runs to 14 residues. Trimming at V came to 6 bases and at J to 1 base, leaving 3 bases not matched to a gene. CDR1 is KGHSH and CDR2 is LQKENI in the germline V gene. The CDR3 region has the DNA TGTGCCAGCTCTTTGGGACAGGGGAACACTGAAGCTTTCTTT. Its translation is CASSLGQGNTEAFF.

This sequence joins TRBV7-6 and TRBJ2-5, with 9 bases aligning to TRBD1. This CDR3 is built from 14 residues. In germline, CDR1 is SGHVS, CDR2 FNYEAQ. V lost 5 bases to trimming and J lost 4 bases; unmatched junction nucleotides: 5. CDR3 protein: CASSPGTGRETQYF. The CDR3 region has the DNA TGTGCCAGCAGCCCTGGGACAGGGAGAGAGACCCAGTACTTC.

This clone was seen only a few times. This chain uses TRBV7-9 with TRBJ1-5, with TRBD1 matching 8 bases. Trimming at V came to 5 bases and at J to 12 bases, leaving 9 bases not matched to a gene. The CDR3 contains 13 residues. In germline, CDR1 is SEHNR, CDR2 FQNEAQ (reference sequence). The CDR3 reads CASSALQGGLQHF. The CDR3 nucleotides are TGTGCCAGCAGCGCCCTACAGGGGGGCCTCCAGCATTTT.

The V gene is TRBV2, the J gene TRBJ2-1; 7 bases map to TRBD1. With 7 bases clipped from V and 8 bases from J, the junction kept 8 bases outside the gene matches. The CDR3 length is 13 residues. Germline CDR1 SNHLY, CDR2 FYNNEI. This chain's CDR3 is CASTLEGADEQFF. The CDR3 bases are TGTGCCAGCACACTAGAGGGGGCCGATGAGCAGTTCTTC.

This sequence joins TRBV2 and TRBJ2-1, with TRBD2 identical over 11 bases. CDR1 is SNHLY, CDR2 FYNNEI, per germline. V lost 2 bases, J lost 4 bases, and 1 base stayed unmatched. The CDR3 contains 15 residues. CDR3 sequence reads: CASSELAGGYNEQFF. In DNA form, the CDR3 reads TGTGCCAGCAGTGAACTAGCGGGGGGATACAATGAGCAGTTCTTC.

The chain uses TRBV28 and TRBJ2-2; D unresolved. This CDR3 comprises 15 residues. V was shortened by 6 bases and J by 1 base, with 12 bases between the two germline ends. Germline assignment: CDR1 MDHEN and CDR2 SYDVKM. The CDR3 region is CASRISPVNTGELFF. The CDR3 DNA follows: TGTGCCAGCAGGATTTCACCGGTGAACACCGGGGAGCTGTTTTTT. Supplemented by reference TRBV28 and TRBJ2-2, the full variable domain reads DVKVTQSSRYLVKRTGEKVFLECVQDMDHENMFWYRQDPGLGLRLIYFSYDVKMKEKGDIPEGYSVSREKKERFSLILESASTNQTSMYLCASRISPVNTGELFFGEGSRLTVL.

The chain is built from TRBV11-2 and TRBJ1-5; 7 bases map to TRBD1. CDR1 and CDR2 from the germline V gene are SGHAT and FQNNGV. CDR3 length: 14 residues. V shed 5 bases and J 3 bases; nucleotides not matched to a gene: 4. The DNA of the CDR3 is TGTGCCAGCAGCCTCGACAGGGCCAATCAGCCCCAGCATTTT. It specifies CASSLDRANQPQHF.